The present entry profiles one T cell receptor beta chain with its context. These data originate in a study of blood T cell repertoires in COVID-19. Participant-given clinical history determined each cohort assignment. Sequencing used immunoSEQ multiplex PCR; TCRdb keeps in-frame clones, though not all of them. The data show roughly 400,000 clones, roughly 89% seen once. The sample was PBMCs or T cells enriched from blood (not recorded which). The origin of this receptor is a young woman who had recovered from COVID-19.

The CDR3 sequence: CAWSRRREGEQYF. DNA of the CDR3: TGTGCCTGGAGTAGGAGGCGGGAGGGCGAGCAGTACTTC. The chain joins TRBV30 to TRBJ2-7; 9 positions agree with TRBD2. Trimming removed 2 bases from V and 6 bases from J; junction bases left unmatched: 5. Germline V gene sequence: CDR1 GTSNPN, CDR2 SVGIG (reference sequence). This CDR3 contains 13 residues.